This is a list of T cell receptor beta chains from one sample in a study of blood T cell repertoires in COVID-19. Clones were sequenced by immunoSEQ multiplex PCR, and TCRdb holds only the in-frame ones, with some missing. The sample lists fewer than 200,000 clones, around 82% occurring once. The sequenced sample consisted of peripheral blood. The receptor source for this set is a woman between 35 and 50 years old with COVID-19, enrolled during active disease. The CDR3 runs from the conserved cysteine through the conserved F or W. D genes are given only for firm matches. Clone size is not always given. Where it is, it says once, few, many or a class for expanded clones.

d_gene: NA; abundance: NA; v_gene: TRBV2; j_gene: TRBJ1-2; CDR3nt: TGTGCCAGCAGCGATGACAGCCACTATGGCTACACCTTC; CDR3aa: CASSDDSHYGYTF
d_gene: NA; abundance: NA; v_gene: TRBV7-2; j_gene: TRBJ1-4; CDR3nt: TGTGCCAGCAGCTTAGAGGGGGGGGTGGCAACTAATGAAAAACTGTTTTTT; CDR3aa: CASSLEGGVATNEKLFF
d_gene: TRBD2; abundance: NA; v_gene: TRBV6-5; j_gene: TRBJ2-5; CDR3nt: TGTGCCGGCGGGACTAGCGGACAAGAGACCCAGTACTTC; CDR3aa: CAGGTSGQETQYF
d_gene: TRBD1; abundance: NA; v_gene: TRBV3-1/TRBV3-2; j_gene: TRBJ1-1; CDR3nt: TGTGCCAGCAGCCGAGGGGGCGGCTTGGACACTGAAGCTTTCTTT; CDR3aa: CASSRGGGLDTEAFF
d_gene: TRBD2; abundance: NA; v_gene: TRBV15; j_gene: TRBJ2-7; CDR3nt: TGTGCCACCAGTGGAACTAGCGGTACCTACGAGCAGTACTTC; CDR3aa: CATSGTSGTYEQYF
d_gene: NA; abundance: NA; v_gene: TRBV6-1; j_gene: TRBJ1-1; CDR3nt: TGTGCCAGCAGTGTCGGTTGGGGACAAGGGGATACTGAAGCTTTCTTT; CDR3aa: CASSVGWGQGDTEAFF
d_gene: NA; abundance: NA; v_gene: TRBV6-6; j_gene: TRBJ1-1; CDR3nt: TGTGCCAGCAGTTACTCGACAGAGAACACTGAAGCTTTCTTT; CDR3aa: CASSYSTENTEAFF
d_gene: NA; abundance: NA; v_gene: TRBV12-3/TRBV12-4; j_gene: TRBJ1-4; CDR3nt: TGTGCCAGCAGGATCAATGGAGGAAAACTGTTTTTT; CDR3aa: CASRINGGKLFF
d_gene: TRBD1; abundance: NA; v_gene: TRBV10-3; j_gene: TRBJ2-2; CDR3nt: TGTGCCATCAGTGCCGGACAGGGGCCCGGGGAGCTGTTTTTT; CDR3aa: CAISAGQGPGELFF
d_gene: TRBD2; abundance: NA; v_gene: TRBV19; j_gene: TRBJ2-3; CDR3nt: TGTGCCAGTAGAAGGGCTAGCGGACGAAGCACAGATACGCAGTATTTT; CDR3aa: CASRRASGRSTDTQYF
d_gene: NA; abundance: NA; v_gene: TRBV9; j_gene: TRBJ1-2; CDR3nt: TGTGCCAGCAGCGTAGAGGTCAGGGGAGTCAACTATGGCTACACCTTC; CDR3aa: CASSVEVRGVNYGYTF
d_gene: NA; abundance: NA; v_gene: TRBV9; j_gene: TRBJ2-1; CDR3nt: TGTGCCAGCAGCGTAGCTATCTTGGCATATGGAGACAATGAGCAGTTCTTC; CDR3aa: CASSVAILAYGDNEQFF
d_gene: TRBD2; abundance: NA; v_gene: TRBV7-7; j_gene: TRBJ2-3; CDR3nt: TGTGCTAGCAGCTTAGATCGGGGACTAGCGCAGTATTTT; CDR3aa: CASSLDRGLAQYF
d_gene: NA; abundance: NA; v_gene: TRBV27; j_gene: TRBJ1-1; CDR3nt: TGTGCCAGCAGTTGGACAGTAGGTGACACTGAAGCTTTCTTT; CDR3aa: CASSWTVGDTEAFF
d_gene: NA; abundance: NA; v_gene: TRBV12-3/TRBV12-4; j_gene: TRBJ1-1; CDR3nt: TGTGCCAGCAGTTTAAACAGGGTCACTGAAGCTTTCTTT; CDR3aa: CASSLNRVTEAFF
d_gene: TRBD1; abundance: NA; v_gene: TRBV6-1; j_gene: TRBJ1-3; CDR3nt: TGTGCCAGCAGTGAAAGGGACAGCTACGGAAACACCATATATTTT; CDR3aa: CASSERDSYGNTIYF
d_gene: TRBD1; abundance: NA; v_gene: TRBV12-3/TRBV12-4; j_gene: TRBJ1-6; CDR3nt: TGTGCCACGAGACAGGGGGATTCACCCCTCCACTTT; CDR3aa: CATRQGDSPLHF
d_gene: TRBD1; abundance: few; v_gene: TRBV27; j_gene: TRBJ1-5; CDR3nt: TGTGCCAGCAGTGTTGGACGAGGGGACGAAGGGGACAGGGAGCCCCAGCATTTT; CDR3aa: CASSVGRGDEGDREPQHF
d_gene: NA; abundance: NA; v_gene: TRBV2; j_gene: TRBJ2-5; CDR3nt: TGTGCCAGCAGTGGCGGTCCGGAGACCCAGTACTTC; CDR3aa: CASSGGPETQYF
d_gene: NA; abundance: once; v_gene: TRBV19; j_gene: TRBJ1-2; CDR3nt: TGTGCCAGTAGTATTCCGCAGGGGTTTGGCTACACCTTC; CDR3aa: CASSIPQGFGYTF
d_gene: TRBD1; abundance: NA; v_gene: TRBV15; j_gene: TRBJ2-3; CDR3nt: TGTGCCACCAGCAGAGATCGGCAGGGGGTTTTCGATACGCAGTATTTT; CDR3aa: CATSRDRQGVFDTQYF
d_gene: TRBD1; abundance: few; v_gene: TRBV30; j_gene: TRBJ1-1; CDR3nt: TGTGCCTGTCGGACAGGGTGGAACACTGAAGCTTTCTTT; CDR3aa: CACRTGWNTEAFF
d_gene: TRBD2; abundance: NA; v_gene: TRBV3-1/TRBV3-2; j_gene: TRBJ2-5; CDR3nt: TGTGCCAGCAGTCCGTTGCGGGGGGACTTCCAAGAGACCCAGTACTTC; CDR3aa: CASSPLRGDFQETQYF
d_gene: NA; abundance: NA; v_gene: TRBV2; j_gene: TRBJ1-2; CDR3nt: TGTGCCAGCAGCCCCGGGAGGGGCTATGGCTACACCTTC; CDR3aa: CASSPGRGYGYTF
d_gene: TRBD1; abundance: NA; v_gene: TRBV5-4; j_gene: TRBJ1-2; CDR3nt: TGTGCCAGCAGCTTGTTCGGGACAGGGGGAAATGGGCTCTATGGCTACACCTTC; CDR3aa: CASSLFGTGGNGLYGYTF
d_gene: NA; abundance: NA; v_gene: TRBV11-2; j_gene: TRBJ2-3; CDR3nt: TGTGCCAGCAGCTCTCTACCGACTAGCACAGATACGCAGTATTTT; CDR3aa: CASSSLPTSTDTQYF
d_gene: NA; abundance: NA; v_gene: TRBV2; j_gene: TRBJ1-3; CDR3nt: TGTGCCAGCAGTCTTGTCGCCAGGGCGCCCGGTGGAAACACCATATATTTT; CDR3aa: CASSLVARAPGGNTIYF
d_gene: NA; abundance: NA; v_gene: TRBV12-5; j_gene: TRBJ2-1; CDR3nt: TGTGCTAGTGGTCCCGGACAGCTTGACAATGAGCAGTTCTTC; CDR3aa: CASGPGQLDNEQFF
d_gene: TRBD2; abundance: NA; v_gene: TRBV19; j_gene: TRBJ2-5; CDR3nt: TGTGCCAGTAATAGTCGCGGGGGACTCCAAGAGACCCAGTACTTC; CDR3aa: CASNSRGGLQETQYF
d_gene: TRBD2; abundance: NA; v_gene: TRBV9; j_gene: TRBJ2-1; CDR3nt: TGTGCCAGCAGCTCTGGGACTAGCGGATACAATGAGCAGTTCTTC; CDR3aa: CASSSGTSGYNEQFF
d_gene: TRBD1; abundance: NA; v_gene: TRBV19; j_gene: TRBJ1-3; CDR3nt: TGTGCCAGTAGTACCAGACCGGGACAGTGGAGGAACACCATATATTTT; CDR3aa: CASSTRPGQWRNTIYF
d_gene: TRBD2; abundance: NA; v_gene: TRBV2; j_gene: TRBJ2-3; CDR3nt: TGTGCCAGTCTAGCGGGGGATACAGATACGCAGTATTTT; CDR3aa: CASLAGDTDTQYF